This entry lists 29 T cell receptor beta chains sequenced from one sample in a study of cytomegalovirus exposure and HLA in healthy donors (dated by TCRdb to the late 2010s). To prepare the library, the immunoSEQ multiplex PCR assay was applied. For the multiplex PCR, a mixture combining 60 forward primers for TCR Vbeta segments and 13 reverse primers for TCR Jbeta segments was used. The table was pulled from immuneACCESS by TCRdb, which kept in-frame rearrangements only. Such tables lose some clones; where checked, under half of the loss comes from unresolved V genes, and the rest has no known cause. The sample contains approximately 69,000 clones, roughly 76% of them found a single time. The top ten hold over 2.5% of the sample. The specimen sequenced was PBMCs. Receptor source: a man aged 18 to 30 in good health and CMV-seronegative.

This chain joins TRBV7-2 and TRBJ1-1; D uncertain. This CDR3 comprises 14 residues. Germline-derived CDR1 and CDR2 are SGHTA and FQGNSA. The V gene lost 1 base and the J gene lost 1 base, with 7 bases spanning the gap. In DNA form, the CDR3 reads TGTGCCAGCAGCTTAGTTTGGCAGAACACTGAAGCTTTCTTT. Its protein product is CASSLVWQNTEAFF.

The chain combines TRBV5-6 with TRBJ2-3, with TRBD2 matching 10 bases. Germline CDR1 and CDR2: SGHDT and YYEEEE. Trimming cost V 4 bases and J 4 bases; bases outside gene matches: 15. This CDR3 comprises 18 residues. CDR3 loop: CASSPWASGGHGADTQYF. The CDR3 DNA follows: TGTGCCAGCAGCCCTTGGGCTAGCGGGGGCCATGGGGCAGATACGCAGTATTTT.

This sequence joins TRBV5-1 and TRBJ2-2; possible D gene TRBD2, 6 bases. V gave up 1 base and J gave up 0 bases, with 10 bases separating them. CDR1 SGHRS and CDR2 YFSETQ come from the germline V gene. The CDR3 loop spans 16 amino acids. In nucleotides, the CDR3 is TGCGCCAGCAGCTTGATAGGGACTTCGAACACCGGGGAGCTGTTTTTT. Its protein is CASSLIGTSNTGELFF.

The rearrangement links TRBV9 to TRBJ2-7; TRBD1 might be the D (5 bases). Germline CDR1 reads SGDLS; CDR2 reads YYNGEE. This CDR3 is built from 14 residues. Trimming pared 3 bases from V and 3 bases from J, leaving 13 bases between. The CDR3 nucleotides read TGTGCCAGCAGCGGGCTGGAGACAGACTACGAGCAGTACTTC. Translation gives CASSGLETDYEQYF. The full variable domain, with the rest looked up from reference TRBV9 and TRBJ2-7, is DSGVTQTPKHLITATGQRVTLRCSPRSGDLSVYWYQQSLDQGLQFLIQYYNGEERAKGNILERFSAQQFPDLHSELNLSSLELGDSALYFCASSGLETDYEQYFGPGTRLTVT.

This rearrangement joins TRBV28 to TRBJ2-7, with D maybe TRBD1 (5 bases). The V and J ends lost 6 bases and 4 bases respectively, with 13 bases between them. The CDR3 runs to 13 residues. The germline V gene encodes CDR1 MDHEN and CDR2 SYDVKM. CDR3 bases: TGTGCCAGCAGCCCCAGGGTGCTATACGAGCAGTACGTC. Translated: CASSPRVLYEQYV.

The chain has TRBV4-3 and TRBJ2-2; 7 bases line up with TRBD2. Trimming removed 4 bases from V and 2 bases from J; junction bases left unmatched: 10. Germline CDR1 is LGHNA and CDR2 is YSLEER. CDR3 size: 17 residues. DNA of the CDR3: TGCGCCAGCAGCCCAAAAGGAGCGGGGACTAACACCGGGGAGCTGTTTTTT. The encoded protein is CASSPKGAGTNTGELFF.

This rearrangement joins TRBV6-4 to TRBJ1-5; 8 nucleotides match TRBD1. The CDR3 runs to 14 residues. Germline-derived CDR1 and CDR2 are MRHNA and SNTAGT. V lost 4 bases to trimming and J lost 7 bases; unmatched junction nucleotides: 6. The CDR3 protein is CASSVGTGGQPQHF. The CDR3 DNA reads as TGTGCCAGCAGTGTAGGAACAGGGGGACAGCCCCAGCATTTT.

The gene calls are TRBV6-5 and TRBJ2-1; tentatively, D is TRBD2 (5 bases). The V gene lost 5 bases and the J gene lost 16 bases, with 21 bases spanning the gap. The germline V gene has CDR1 MNHEY and CDR2 SVGAGI. The CDR3 totals 13 residues. The CDR3 here is CASSQPGSGHKFF. In DNA form, the CDR3 reads TGTGCCAGCAGTCAACCGGGGTCGGGTCACAAATTCTTC.

The genes are TRBV5-1 and TRBJ2-5; TRBD2 matches 8 bases. The V gene end was trimmed by 1 base and the J gene end by 1 base; junction bases not matched to a gene: 3. The CDR3 runs 15 residues. CDR1 is SGHRS and CDR2 is YFSETQ in the germline V gene. CDR3 amino acids: CASSLFGLAQETQYF. The CDR3 region has the DNA TGCGCCAGCAGCTTGTTTGGACTAGCCCAAGAGACCCAGTACTTC.

In DNA form, the CDR3 reads TGTGCCAGCAGTCCCCACCGAACATCCAGGGGCCAGCATTTT. Translation gives CASSPHRTSRGQHF. The gene calls are TRBV27 and TRBJ1-5, with a possible D match to TRBD1 (6 bases). This CDR3 is built from 14 residues. V was shortened by 5 bases and J by 12 bases, with 20 bases between the two germline ends. Germline CDR1 and CDR2: MNHEY and SMNVEV (reference sequence).

V is TRBV19 and J is TRBJ2-3, with 10 bases identical to TRBD1. V trimming: 7 bases; J trimming: 4 bases; junction bases outside the gene matches: 11. This CDR3 is 16 amino acids long. Germline V lookup: CDR1 LNHDA, CDR2 SQIVND (reference sequence). The CDR3 is CASTHLRDRGADTQYF. CDR3 bases: TGTGCCAGTACCCATCTCCGGGACAGGGGCGCAGATACGCAGTATTTT.

For the CDR3, the DNA is TGTGCCAGCATCCGGAGGGGGGGTGGCCACGAGCAGTACTTC. This gives the protein CASIRRGGGHEQYF. The J gene is TRBJ2-7, the V gene TRBV5-6; maybe TRBD2 (7 bases). The V end lost 6 bases, the J end lost 5 bases, and 18 bases lay between the germline ends. Germline V gene lookup returns CDR1 SGHDT and CDR2 YYEEEE. The CDR3 spans 14 residues.

This clone was counted between two and nine times. The CDR3 region is CASSLASGDQETQYF. The DNA of the CDR3 is TGTGCCAGCAGCTTGGCTAGCGGCGACCAAGAGACCCAGTACTTC. V usage is TRBV5-6 and J usage is TRBJ2-5; 7 nucleotides match TRBD2. The V segment lost 0 bases and the J segment 0 bases; nucleotides outside the gene matches: 2. Germline V lookup: CDR1 SGHDT, CDR2 YYEEEE. The CDR3 sequence is 15 residues long.

For this clone: An end of the junction does not agree with germline; a read error may underlie this. In DNA, the CDR3 is TGTGTCAGCAGTTTGCTAGCGGGGGTCACAGATACGCAGTATTTT. Its translation is CVSSLLAGVTDTQYF. V usage is TRBV28 and J usage is TRBJ2-3; 10 bases are shared with TRBD2. CDR3 length: 15 residues. Germline lookup yields CDR1 MDHEN and CDR2 SYDVKM.

CDR3 amino acids: CAISEQGAAATNEKLFF. In DNA, the CDR3 is TGTGCCATCAGTGAGCAGGGGGCGGCGGCAACTAATGAAAAACTGTTTTTT. This chain links TRBV10-3 with TRBJ1-4, with 8 bases matching TRBD1. The V gene end was trimmed by 2 bases and the J gene end by 0 bases; junction bases not matched to a gene: 5. Germline CDR1 ENHRY, CDR2 SYGVKD. The CDR3 sequence is 17 residues long.

The chain couples TRBV19 to TRBJ2-2; 7 nucleotides align to TRBD1. CDR1 LNHDA and CDR2 SQIVND come from the germline V gene (reference sequence). The CDR3 length is 14 residues. J was trimmed by 0 bases and V by 10 bases; bases with no gene match: 5. The chain's CDR3 is CAIPTGTNTGELFF. CDR3 DNA: TGTGCCATTCCGACAGGGACGAACACCGGGGAGCTGTTTTTT.

The rearrangement uses TRBV6-1 and TRBJ2-1, with 16 bases that match TRBD2. Germline CDR1 is MNHNS and CDR2 is SASEGT. V trimming: 6 bases; J trimming: 9 bases; junction bases outside the gene matches: 5. This CDR3 is built from 15 residues. Here the CDR3 DNA reads TGTGCCAGCAGGGGACTAGCGGGGGGGCGCAGTGAGCAGTTCTTC. It specifies CASRGLAGGRSEQFF.

The gene calls are TRBV7-9 and TRBJ1-2; 8 bases are a match to TRBD1. The CDR3 is 15 residues long. Trimming removed 5 bases from V and 2 bases from J; junction bases left unmatched: 7. CDR1 is SEHNR, CDR2 FQNEAQ, per germline (reference sequence). The CDR3 spells CASSPRDRPNYGYTF. Here the CDR3 DNA reads TGTGCCAGCAGCCCTAGGGACAGGCCGAACTATGGCTACACCTTC. The variable domain in full, with the rest retrieved from reference TRBV7-9 and TRBJ1-2, is DTGVSQNPRHKITKRGQNVTFRCDPISEHNRLYWYRQTLGQGPEFLTYFQNEAQLEKSRLLSDRFSAERPKGSFSTLEIQRTEQGDSAMYLCASSPRDRPNYGYTFGSGTRLTVV.

This chain connects TRBV6-5 to TRBJ1-1; 7 positions agree with TRBD1. The germline gives CDR1 MNHEY, CDR2 SVGAGI. This CDR3 has 13 amino acids. The V and J ends lost 5 bases and 2 bases, in that order; junction bases with no gene match: 2. CDR3 protein: CASSDRENTEAFF. CDR3 nucleotide sequence: TGTGCCAGCAGTGACAGGGAAAACACTGAAGCTTTCTTT.

The chain employs TRBV4-2 and TRBJ2-3; D is perhaps TRBD2 (6 bases). This CDR3 contains 18 residues. Trimming pared 4 bases from V and 0 bases from J, leaving 20 bases between. Germline loops: CDR1 LGHNA, CDR2 YNFKEQ. The DNA for the CDR3 is TGTGCCAGCAGCCCCTTCCTTTGGCGGGGTACTAGCACAGATACGCAGTATTTT. This sequence encodes CASSPFLWRGTSTDTQYF.

This chain joins TRBV28 and TRBJ1-6, with 8 nucleotides matching TRBD1. Germline loops: CDR1 MDHEN, CDR2 SYDVKM. The CDR3 runs 14 residues. V lost 7 bases, J lost 8 bases, and 7 bases stayed unmatched. This CDR3 reads CASNQDREDSPLHF. The CDR3 DNA reads TGTGCCAGCAATCAGGACAGGGAGGATTCACCCCTCCACTTT.

This clone has more than one count but fewer than ten. The rearrangement links TRBV11-3 to TRBJ2-1, with 9 bases lining up with TRBD2. Germline V gene data show CDR1 as SGHNT and CDR2 as YENEEA. This CDR3 has 18 amino acids. V dropped 5 bases and J dropped 3; count of bases not matched to a gene: 14. The CDR3 here is CASSPQRERGDYYNEQFF. The CDR3 bases are TGTGCCAGCAGCCCACAACGGGAGCGGGGGGATTACTACAATGAGCAGTTCTTC. Full variable domain (missing parts from reference TRBV11-3 and TRBJ2-1): EAGVVQSPRYKIIEKKQPVAFWCNPISGHNTLYWYLQNLGQGPELLIRYENEEAVDDSQLPKDRFSAERLKGVDSTLKIQPAELGDSAVYLCASSPQRERGDYYNEQFFGPGTRLTVL.

DNA for the CDR3: TGCAGTGTGGACAGGCGGGAGACCCAGTACTTC. Its protein product is CSVDRRETQYF. The rearrangement uses TRBV20-1 and TRBJ2-5, with 7 positions matching TRBD1. Germline trimming cut 7 bases from V and 5 bases from J; bases unmatched to any gene: 4. Germline V gives CDR1 DFQATT, CDR2 SNEGSKA (reference sequence). This CDR3 is 11 amino acids long.

The chain links TRBV27 to TRBJ2-7, with D tentatively TRBD2 (5 bases). Per the germline V gene, CDR1 is MNHEY and CDR2 is SMNVEV (reference sequence). The CDR3 covers 10 residues. With 8 bases removed from V and 3 bases from J, the gap between germline ends came to 5 bases. In DNA form, the CDR3 reads TGTGCCAGCGACTACTACGAGCAGTACGTC. Its protein is CASDYYEQYV.

This chain links TRBV10-3 with TRBJ2-7; 9 bases are shared with TRBD1. There are 18 residues in the CDR3. The V gene's germline CDR1 is ENHRY and CDR2 SYGVKD. V lost 4 bases, J lost 0 bases, and 13 bases stayed unmatched. CDR3 DNA sequence: TGTGCCATCAGTGGCGGACCTAAGGGGACAGGGATCTCCTACGAGCAGTACTTC. Residues: CAISGGPKGTGISYEQYF.

The chain recombines TRBV5-1 with TRBJ2-3; TRBD1 might be the D (6 bases). CDR3 length: 13 residues. V lost 5 bases and J 5 bases, leaving 12 bases between the germline ends. Per the germline V gene, CDR1 is SGHRS and CDR2 is YFSETQ. CDR3 region: CASRSQQGDTQYF. CDR3 in DNA: TGCGCCAGCAGATCACAACAGGGAGATACGCAGTATTTT.

The J gene is TRBJ2-4, the V gene TRBV6-5; D may be TRBD2 (6 bases). V dropped 5 bases and J dropped 6 bases, with 17 bases sitting between them. The CDR3 is made up of 15 amino acids. Germline lookup yields CDR1 MNHEY and CDR2 SVGAGI. CDR3 residues: CASSANRDGGNIQYF. Here the CDR3 DNA reads TGTGCCAGCAGTGCTAACCGAGACGGGGGAAACATTCAGTACTTC.

The chain carries TRBV28 and TRBJ1-2, with TRBD1 identical over 9 bases. V was pared by 4 bases and J by 2 bases, with 11 bases of the junction left unmatched. CDR3 length: 17 residues. CDR1 and CDR2 from the germline V gene are MDHEN and SYDVKM. CDR3 sequence: CASSSGTGQPLNYGYTF. The CDR3 DNA reads as TGTGCCAGCAGTTCCGGGACAGGGCAGCCCTTGAACTATGGCTACACCTTC.

J is TRBJ1-1 and V is TRBV10-1, with D unclear. The CDR3 contains 15 residues. Germline CDR1 is WNHNN and CDR2 is SYGVQD (reference sequence). V lost 1 base to trimming and J lost 1 base, with 10 bases between them. Here the CDR3 reads CASSEFGGRNTEAFF. CDR3 bases: TGCGCCAGCAGTGAGTTTGGTGGGCGGAACACTGAAGCTTTCTTT.